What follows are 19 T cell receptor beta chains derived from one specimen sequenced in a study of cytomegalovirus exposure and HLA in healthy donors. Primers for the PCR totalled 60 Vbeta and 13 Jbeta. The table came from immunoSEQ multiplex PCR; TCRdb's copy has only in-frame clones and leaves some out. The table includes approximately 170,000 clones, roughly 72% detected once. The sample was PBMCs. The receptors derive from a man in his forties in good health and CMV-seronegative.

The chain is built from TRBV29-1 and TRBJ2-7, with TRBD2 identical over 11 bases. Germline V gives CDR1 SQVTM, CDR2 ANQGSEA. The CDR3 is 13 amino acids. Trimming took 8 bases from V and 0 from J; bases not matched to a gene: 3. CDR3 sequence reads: CSITSGSSYEQYF. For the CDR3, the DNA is TGCAGCATAACTAGCGGGAGCTCCTACGAGCAGTACTTC.

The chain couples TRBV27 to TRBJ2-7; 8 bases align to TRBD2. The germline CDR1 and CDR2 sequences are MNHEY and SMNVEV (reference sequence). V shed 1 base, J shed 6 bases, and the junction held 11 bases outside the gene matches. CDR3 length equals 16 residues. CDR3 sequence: CASSLLSGGPGAEQYV. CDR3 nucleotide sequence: TGTGCCAGCAGTTTATTGTCGGGAGGGCCGGGCGCCGAGCAGTACGTC.

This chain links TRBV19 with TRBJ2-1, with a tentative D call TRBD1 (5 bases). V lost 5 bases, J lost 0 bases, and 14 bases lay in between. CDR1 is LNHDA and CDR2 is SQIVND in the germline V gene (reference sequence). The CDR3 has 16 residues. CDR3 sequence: CASSADSSFSYNEQFF. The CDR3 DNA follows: TGTGCCAGTAGTGCCGACAGCTCCTTCTCCTACAATGAGCAGTTCTTC.

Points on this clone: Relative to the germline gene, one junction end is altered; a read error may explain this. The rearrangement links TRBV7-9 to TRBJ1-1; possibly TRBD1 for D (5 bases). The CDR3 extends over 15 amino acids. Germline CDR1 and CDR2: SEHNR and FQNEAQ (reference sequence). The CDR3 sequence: CSSSPRPGEGICAFF. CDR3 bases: TGTTCCAGCAGCCCAAGGCCCGGGGAGGGGATCTGCGCTTTCTTT.

The chain's CDR3 is CASSPTGPLGTGELFF. The CDR3 coding sequence is TGTGCCAGCAGCCCCACAGGGCCCCTCGGCACCGGGGAGCTGTTTTTT. V gene TRBV7-6 combines with J gene TRBJ2-2; maybe TRBD1 (6 bases). Germline loops: CDR1 SGHVS, CDR2 FNYEAQ. With 5 bases removed from V and 4 bases from J, the gap between germline ends came to 17 bases. CDR3 length equals 16 residues.

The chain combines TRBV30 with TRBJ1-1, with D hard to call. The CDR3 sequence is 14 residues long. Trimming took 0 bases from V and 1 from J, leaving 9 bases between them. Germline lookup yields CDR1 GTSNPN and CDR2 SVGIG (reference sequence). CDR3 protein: CAWSVSGWNTEAFF. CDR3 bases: TGTGCCTGGAGTGTATCGGGGTGGAACACTGAAGCTTTCTTT.

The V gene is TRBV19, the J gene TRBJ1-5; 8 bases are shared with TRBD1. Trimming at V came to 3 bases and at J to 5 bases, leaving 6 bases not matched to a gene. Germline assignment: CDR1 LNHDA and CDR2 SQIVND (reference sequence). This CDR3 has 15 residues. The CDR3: CASSMGQANYQPQHF. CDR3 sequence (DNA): TGTGCCAGTAGTATGGGACAGGCGAATTATCAGCCCCAGCATTTT.

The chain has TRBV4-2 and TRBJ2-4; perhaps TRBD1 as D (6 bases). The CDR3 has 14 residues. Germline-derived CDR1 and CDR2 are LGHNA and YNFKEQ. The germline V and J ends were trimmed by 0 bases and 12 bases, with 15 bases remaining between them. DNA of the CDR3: TGTGCCAGCAGCCAAGAAATGGCGAAGGACAGTCAGTACTTC. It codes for CASSQEMAKDSQYF.

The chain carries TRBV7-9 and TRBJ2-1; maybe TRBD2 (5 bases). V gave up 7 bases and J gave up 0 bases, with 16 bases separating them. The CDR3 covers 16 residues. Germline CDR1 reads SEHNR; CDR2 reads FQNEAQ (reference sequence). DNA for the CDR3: TGTGCCAGCATCTGGAGGCAGGACGTCTCCTACAATGAGCAGTTCTTC. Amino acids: CASIWRQDVSYNEQFF.

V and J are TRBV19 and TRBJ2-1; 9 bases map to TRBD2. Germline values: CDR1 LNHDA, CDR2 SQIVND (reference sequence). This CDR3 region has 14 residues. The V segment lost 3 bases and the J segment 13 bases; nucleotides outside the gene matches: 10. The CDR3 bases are TGTGCCAGTAGTATTTCTAGCGGGGTCCCGCCCCAGTTCTTC. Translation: CASSISSGVPPQFF.

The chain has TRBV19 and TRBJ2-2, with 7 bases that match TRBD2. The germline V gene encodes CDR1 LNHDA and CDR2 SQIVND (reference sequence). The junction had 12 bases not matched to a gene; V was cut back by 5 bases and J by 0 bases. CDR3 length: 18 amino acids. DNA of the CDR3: TGTGCCAGTAGTGGGCGGCTAGCGGAGCCGTCGAACACCGGGGAGCTGTTTTTT. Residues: CASSGRLAEPSNTGELFF. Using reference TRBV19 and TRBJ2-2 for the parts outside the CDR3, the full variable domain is DGGITQSPKYLFRKEGQNVTLSCEQNLNHDAMYWYRQDPGQGLRLIYYSQIVNDFQKGDIAEGYSVSREKKESFPLTVTSAQKNPTAFYLCASSGRLAEPSNTGELFFGEGSRLTVL.

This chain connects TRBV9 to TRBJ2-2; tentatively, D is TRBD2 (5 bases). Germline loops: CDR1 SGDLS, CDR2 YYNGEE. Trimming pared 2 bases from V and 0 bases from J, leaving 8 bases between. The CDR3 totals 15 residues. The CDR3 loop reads CASSVSGSNTGELFF. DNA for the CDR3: TGTGCCAGCAGCGTCTCGGGGTCGAACACCGGGGAGCTGTTTTTT.

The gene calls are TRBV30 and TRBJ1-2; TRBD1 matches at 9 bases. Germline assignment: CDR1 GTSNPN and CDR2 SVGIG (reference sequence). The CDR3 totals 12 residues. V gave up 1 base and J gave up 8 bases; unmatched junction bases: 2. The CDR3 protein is CAWSGDREGYTF. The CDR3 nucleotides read TGTGCCTGGAGTGGGGACAGGGAGGGCTACACCTTC.

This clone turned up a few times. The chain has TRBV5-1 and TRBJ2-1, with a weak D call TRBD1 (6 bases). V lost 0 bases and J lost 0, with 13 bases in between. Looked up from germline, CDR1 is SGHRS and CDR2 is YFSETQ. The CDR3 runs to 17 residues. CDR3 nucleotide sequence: TGCGCCAGCAGCTTGGTAACGACAGGTCGCTCCTACAATGAGCAGTTCTTC. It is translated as CASSLVTTGRSYNEQFF.

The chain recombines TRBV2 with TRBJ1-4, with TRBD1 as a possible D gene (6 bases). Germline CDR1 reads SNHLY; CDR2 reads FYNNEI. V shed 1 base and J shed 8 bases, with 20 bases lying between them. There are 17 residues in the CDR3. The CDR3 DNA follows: TGTGCCAGCAGTGAAGATGGGGGGGCAGGGAGTTCCGAAAAACTGTTTTTT. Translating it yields CASSEDGGAGSSEKLFF.

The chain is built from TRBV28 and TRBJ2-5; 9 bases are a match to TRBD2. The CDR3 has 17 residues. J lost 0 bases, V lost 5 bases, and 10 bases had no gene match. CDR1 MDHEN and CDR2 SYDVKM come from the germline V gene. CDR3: CASSHRLAEVYQETQYF. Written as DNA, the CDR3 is TGTGCCAGCAGTCATAGACTAGCGGAGGTGTACCAAGAGACCCAGTACTTC.

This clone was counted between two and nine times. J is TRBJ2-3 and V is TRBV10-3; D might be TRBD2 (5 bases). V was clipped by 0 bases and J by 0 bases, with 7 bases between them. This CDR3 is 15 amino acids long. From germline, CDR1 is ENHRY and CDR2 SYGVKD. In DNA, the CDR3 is TGTGCCATCAGTGAGTCTAGGACTAGCACAGATACGCAGTATTTT. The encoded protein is CAISESRTSTDTQYF.

The CDR3 DNA follows: TGTGCCAGCAGCTTCGTATCAGACAATGAGCAGTTCTTC. Protein product: CASSFVSDNEQFF. The rearrangement uses TRBV5-5 and TRBJ2-1; D gene ambiguous. The V end lost 2 bases, the J end lost 5 bases, and 8 bases lay between the germline ends. The germline V gene encodes CDR1 SGHKS and CDR2 YYEKEE (reference sequence). This CDR3 spans 13 amino acids.

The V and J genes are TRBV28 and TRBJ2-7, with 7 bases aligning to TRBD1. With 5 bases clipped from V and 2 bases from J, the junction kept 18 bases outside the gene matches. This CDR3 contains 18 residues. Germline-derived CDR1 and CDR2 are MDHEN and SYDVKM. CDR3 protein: CASSDHRYTGVTTYEQYF. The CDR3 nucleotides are TGTGCCAGCAGTGACCATCGGTATACAGGGGTGACAACCTACGAGCAGTACTTC.